This T cell receptor beta chain came from a study of post-analysis software for immune sequencing data. Study in general: The patients showed relapsing-remitting, secondary progressive and progressive-relapsing multiple sclerosis courses.

Presence of unique molecular identifiers characterized the TCR beta cDNA libraries. TCRdb re-analysed the PCR reads in MiXCR, keeping a single row per CDR3 protein. The sample yields roughly 800,000 distinct CDR3 sequences, 53% seen once. V lost 7 bases, J lost 3 bases, and 19 bases lay in between. Germline V lookup: CDR1 SQVTM, CDR2 ANQGSEA. CDR3 length: 14 residues. The study, taken as a whole, reports: With F measure, samples from one preparation batch clustered together strongly. Normalized Chao1 diversity was significantly lower in multiple sclerosis patients than in controls. Patients used about 5 TRBV segments, including TRBV5-6, TRBV5-1 and TRBV20-1, more often than controls.

As concerns this clonotype: Its target is not known.

The sequenced material came from blood. The J gene is TRBJ2-7, the V gene TRBV29-1, with D maybe TRBD1 (5 bases). The clonotype comes from a girl aged 5 to 17 with multiple sclerosis. The CDR3 loop reads CSATPNRPIYEQYF. The CDR3 DNA reads TGCAGCGCCACACCGAACAGGCCGATCTACGAGCAGTACTTC.